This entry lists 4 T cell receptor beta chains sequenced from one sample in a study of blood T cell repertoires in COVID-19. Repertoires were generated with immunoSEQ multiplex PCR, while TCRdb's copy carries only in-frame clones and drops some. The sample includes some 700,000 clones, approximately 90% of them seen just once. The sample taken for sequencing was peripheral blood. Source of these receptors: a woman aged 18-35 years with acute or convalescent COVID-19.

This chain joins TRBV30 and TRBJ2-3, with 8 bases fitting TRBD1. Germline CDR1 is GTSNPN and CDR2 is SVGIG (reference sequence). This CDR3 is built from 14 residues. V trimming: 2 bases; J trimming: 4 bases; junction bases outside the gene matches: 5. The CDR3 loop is CAWSRGQEADTQYF. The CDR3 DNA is TGTGCCTGGAGTAGGGGACAGGAAGCAGATACGCAGTATTTT.

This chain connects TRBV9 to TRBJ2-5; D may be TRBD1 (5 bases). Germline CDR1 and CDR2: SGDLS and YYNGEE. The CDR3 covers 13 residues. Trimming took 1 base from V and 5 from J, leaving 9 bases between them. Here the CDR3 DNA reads TGTGCCAGCAGCGTACAGGGAAAGGAGACCCAGTACTTC. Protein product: CASSVQGKETQYF.

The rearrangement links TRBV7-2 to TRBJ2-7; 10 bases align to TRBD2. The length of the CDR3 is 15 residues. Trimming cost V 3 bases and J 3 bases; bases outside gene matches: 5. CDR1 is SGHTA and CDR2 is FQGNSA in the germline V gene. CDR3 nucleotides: TGTGCCAGCAGCTTGACGGGACTAGCGAACTACGAGCAGTACTTC. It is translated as CASSLTGLANYEQYF.

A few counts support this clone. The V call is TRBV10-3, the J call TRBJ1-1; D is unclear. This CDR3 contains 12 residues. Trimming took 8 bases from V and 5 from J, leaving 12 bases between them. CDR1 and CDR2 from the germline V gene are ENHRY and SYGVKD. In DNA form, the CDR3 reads TGTGCCATCGGGCTCGAGGGTACTGAAGCTTTCTTT. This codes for CAIGLEGTEAFF.